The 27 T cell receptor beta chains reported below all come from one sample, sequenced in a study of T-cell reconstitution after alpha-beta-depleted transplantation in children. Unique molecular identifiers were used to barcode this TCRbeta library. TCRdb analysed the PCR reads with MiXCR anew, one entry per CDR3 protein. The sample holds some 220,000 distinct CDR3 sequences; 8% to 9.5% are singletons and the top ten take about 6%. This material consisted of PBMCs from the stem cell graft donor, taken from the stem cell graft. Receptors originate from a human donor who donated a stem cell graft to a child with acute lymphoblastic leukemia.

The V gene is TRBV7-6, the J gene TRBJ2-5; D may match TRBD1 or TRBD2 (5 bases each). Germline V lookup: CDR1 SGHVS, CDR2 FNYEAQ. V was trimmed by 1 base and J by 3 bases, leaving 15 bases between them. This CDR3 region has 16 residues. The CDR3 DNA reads TGTGCCAGCAGCTTAGGGTACGGGACGACAAAAGAGACCCAGTACTTC. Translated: CASSLGYGTTKETQYF.

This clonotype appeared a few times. The CDR3 nucleotides are TGTGCCATCAGCAGGGGTGAAGAGACCCAGTACTTC. This translates into CAISRGEETQYF. The rearrangement uses TRBV10-3 and TRBJ2-5; tentatively, D is TRBD1 (6 bases). CDR1 and CDR2 from the germline V gene are ENHRY and SYGVKD. This CDR3 has 12 residues. V dropped 6 bases and J dropped 3 bases, with 8 bases sitting between them.

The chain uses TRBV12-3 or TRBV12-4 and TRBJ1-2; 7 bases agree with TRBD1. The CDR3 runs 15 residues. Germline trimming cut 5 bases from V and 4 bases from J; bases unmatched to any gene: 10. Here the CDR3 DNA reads TGTGCCAGCAGTCCCAGGGAGGGGGCAGCCTATGGCTACACCTTC. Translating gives CASSPREGAAYGYTF.

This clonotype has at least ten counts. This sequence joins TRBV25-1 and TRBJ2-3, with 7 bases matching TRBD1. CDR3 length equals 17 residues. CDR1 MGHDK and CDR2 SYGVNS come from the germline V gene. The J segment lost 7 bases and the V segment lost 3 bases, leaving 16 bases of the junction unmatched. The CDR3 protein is CASSDPRGTASANTQYF. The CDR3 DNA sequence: TGTGCCAGCAGTGACCCTCGAGGGACAGCCTCCGCCAATACGCAGTATTTT. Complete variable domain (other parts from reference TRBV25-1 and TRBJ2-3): EADIYQTPRYLVIGTGKKITLECSQTMGHDKMYWYQQDPGMELHLIHYSYGVNSTEKGDLSSESTVSRIRTEHFPLTLESARPSHTSQYLCASSDPRGTASANTQYFGPGTRLTVL.

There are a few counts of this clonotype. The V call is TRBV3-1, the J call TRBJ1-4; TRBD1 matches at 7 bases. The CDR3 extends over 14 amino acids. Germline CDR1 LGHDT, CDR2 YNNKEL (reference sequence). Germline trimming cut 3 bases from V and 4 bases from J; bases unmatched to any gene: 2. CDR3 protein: CASSQTGYNEKLFF. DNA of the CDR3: TGTGCCAGCAGCCAGACAGGGTATAATGAAAAACTGTTTTTT. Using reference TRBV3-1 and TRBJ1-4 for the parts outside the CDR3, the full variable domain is DTAVSQTPKYLVTQMGNDKSIKCEQNLGHDTMYWYKQDSKKFLKIMFSYNNKELIINETVPNRFSPKSPDKAHLNLHINSLELGDSAVYFCASSQTGYNEKLFFGSGTQLSVL.

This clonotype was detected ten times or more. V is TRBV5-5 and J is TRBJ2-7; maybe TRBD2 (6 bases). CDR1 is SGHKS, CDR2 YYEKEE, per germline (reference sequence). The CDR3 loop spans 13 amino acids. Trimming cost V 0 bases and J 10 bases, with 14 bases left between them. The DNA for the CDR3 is TGTGCCAGCAGCTTGGGTTTTAGCGGCAGTCAGTACTTC. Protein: CASSLGFSGSQYF.

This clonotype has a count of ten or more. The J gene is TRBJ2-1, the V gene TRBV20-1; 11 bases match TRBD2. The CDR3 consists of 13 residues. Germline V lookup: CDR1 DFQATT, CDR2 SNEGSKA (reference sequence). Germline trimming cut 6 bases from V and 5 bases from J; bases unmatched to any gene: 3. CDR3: CSAPLAGDNEQFF. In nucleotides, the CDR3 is TGCAGTGCACCACTAGCGGGGGACAATGAGCAGTTCTTC.

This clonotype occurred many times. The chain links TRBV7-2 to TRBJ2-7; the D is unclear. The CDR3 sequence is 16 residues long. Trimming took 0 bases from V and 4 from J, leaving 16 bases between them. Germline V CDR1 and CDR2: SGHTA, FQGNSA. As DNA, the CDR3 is TGTGCCAGCAGCTTAGCGTCAGGTGGCAGTCCATACGAGCAGTACTTC. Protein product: CASSLASGGSPYEQYF.

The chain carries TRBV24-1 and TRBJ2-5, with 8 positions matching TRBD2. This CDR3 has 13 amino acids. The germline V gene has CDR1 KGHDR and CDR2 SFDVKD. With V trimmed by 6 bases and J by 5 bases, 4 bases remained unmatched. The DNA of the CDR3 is TGTGCCACCAGTCGGGGGGGATGGGAGACCCAGTACTTC. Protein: CATSRGGWETQYF.

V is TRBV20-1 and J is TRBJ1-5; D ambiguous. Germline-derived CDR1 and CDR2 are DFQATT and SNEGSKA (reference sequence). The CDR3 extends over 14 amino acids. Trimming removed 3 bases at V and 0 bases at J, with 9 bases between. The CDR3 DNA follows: TGCAGTGCTAGGGGAGGTGTTAGCAATCAGCCCCAGCATTTT. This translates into CSARGGVSNQPQHF.

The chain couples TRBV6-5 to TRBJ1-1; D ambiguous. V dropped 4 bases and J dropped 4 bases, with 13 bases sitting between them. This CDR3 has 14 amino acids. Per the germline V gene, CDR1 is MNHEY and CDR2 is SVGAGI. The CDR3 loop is CASSWIPGSTEAFF. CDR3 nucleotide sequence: TGTGCCAGCAGTTGGATTCCGGGGAGCACTGAAGCTTTCTTT.

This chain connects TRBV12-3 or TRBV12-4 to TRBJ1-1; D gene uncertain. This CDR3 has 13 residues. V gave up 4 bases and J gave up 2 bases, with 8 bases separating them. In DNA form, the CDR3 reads TGTGCCAGCAGTTCCCTGGTAAACACTGAAGCTTTCTTT. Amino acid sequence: CASSSLVNTEAFF.

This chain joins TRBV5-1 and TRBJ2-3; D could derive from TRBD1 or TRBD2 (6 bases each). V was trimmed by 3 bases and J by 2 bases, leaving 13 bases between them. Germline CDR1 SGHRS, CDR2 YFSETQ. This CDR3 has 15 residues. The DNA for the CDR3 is TGCGCCAGCAGCTGGGGGCAGGGACTCACAGATACGCAGTATTTT. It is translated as CASSWGQGLTDTQYF.

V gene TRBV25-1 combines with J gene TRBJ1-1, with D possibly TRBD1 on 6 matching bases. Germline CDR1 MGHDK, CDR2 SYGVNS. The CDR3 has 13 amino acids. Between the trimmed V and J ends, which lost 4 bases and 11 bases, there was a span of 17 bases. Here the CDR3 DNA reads TGTGCCAGCAGTGCTGGGCAGGGGTTTCTGGCTTTCTTT. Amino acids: CASSAGQGFLAFF.

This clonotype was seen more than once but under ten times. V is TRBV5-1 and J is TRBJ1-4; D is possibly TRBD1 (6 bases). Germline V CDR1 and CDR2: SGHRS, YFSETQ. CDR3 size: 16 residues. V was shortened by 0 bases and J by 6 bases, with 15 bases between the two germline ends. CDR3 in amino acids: CASSLGLVAGDEKLFF. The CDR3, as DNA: TGCGCCAGCAGCTTGGGCCTGGTTGCAGGGGATGAAAAACTGTTTTTT.

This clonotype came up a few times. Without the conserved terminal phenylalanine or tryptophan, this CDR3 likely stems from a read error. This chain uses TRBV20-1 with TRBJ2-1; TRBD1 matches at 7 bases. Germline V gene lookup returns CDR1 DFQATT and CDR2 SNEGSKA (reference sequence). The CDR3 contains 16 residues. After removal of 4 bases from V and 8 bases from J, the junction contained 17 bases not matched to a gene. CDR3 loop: CSATGAIKGGEDEQFV. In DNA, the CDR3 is TGCAGTGCTACTGGGGCCATTAAAGGGGGCGAAGATGAGCAGTTCGTC.

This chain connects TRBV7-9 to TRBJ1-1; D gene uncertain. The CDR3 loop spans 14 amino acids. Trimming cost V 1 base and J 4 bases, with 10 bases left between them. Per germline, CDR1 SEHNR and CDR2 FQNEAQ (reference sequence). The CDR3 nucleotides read TGTGCCAGCAGCTTAGACTCCCGGGTCACTGAAGCTTTCTTT. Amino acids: CASSLDSRVTEAFF. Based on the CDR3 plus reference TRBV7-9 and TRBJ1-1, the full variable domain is DTGVSQNPRHKITKRGQNVTFRCDPISEHNRLYWYRQTLGQGPEFLTYFQNEAQLEKSRLLSDRFSAERPKGSFSTLEIQRTEQGDSAMYLCASSLDSRVTEAFFGQGTRLTVV.

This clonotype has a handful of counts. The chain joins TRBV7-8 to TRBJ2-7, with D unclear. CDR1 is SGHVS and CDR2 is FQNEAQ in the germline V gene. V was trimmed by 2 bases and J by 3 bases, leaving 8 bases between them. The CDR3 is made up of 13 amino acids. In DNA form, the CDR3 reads TGTGCCAGCAGCTTATTGGGTGGCTACGAGCAGTACTTC. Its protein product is CASSLLGGYEQYF.

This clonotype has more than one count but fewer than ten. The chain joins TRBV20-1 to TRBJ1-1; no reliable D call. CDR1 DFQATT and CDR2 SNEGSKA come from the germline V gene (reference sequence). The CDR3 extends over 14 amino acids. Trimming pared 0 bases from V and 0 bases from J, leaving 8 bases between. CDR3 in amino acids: CSAREPEMNTEAFF. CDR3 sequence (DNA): TGCAGTGCTAGAGAGCCAGAGATGAACACTGAAGCTTTCTTT.

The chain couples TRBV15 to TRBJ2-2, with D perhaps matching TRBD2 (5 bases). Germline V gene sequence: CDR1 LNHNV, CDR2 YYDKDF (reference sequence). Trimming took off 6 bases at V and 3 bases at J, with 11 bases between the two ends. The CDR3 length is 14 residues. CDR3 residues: CATSLAGDTGELFF. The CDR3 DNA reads TGTGCCACCAGTCTCGCGGGCGACACCGGGGAGCTGTTTTTT.

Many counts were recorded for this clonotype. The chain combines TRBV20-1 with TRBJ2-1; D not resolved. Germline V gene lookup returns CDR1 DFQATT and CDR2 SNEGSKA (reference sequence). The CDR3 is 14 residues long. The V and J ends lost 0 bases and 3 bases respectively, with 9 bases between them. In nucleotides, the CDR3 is TGCAGTGCTAGAGATCATGGCTACTACAATGAGCAGTTCTTC. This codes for CSARDHGYYNEQFF.

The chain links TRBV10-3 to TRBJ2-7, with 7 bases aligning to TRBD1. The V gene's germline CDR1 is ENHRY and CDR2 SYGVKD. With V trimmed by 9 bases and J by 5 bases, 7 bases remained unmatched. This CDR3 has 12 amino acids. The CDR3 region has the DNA TGTGCCATTACAGGGGCTGGGGACGAGCAGTACTTC. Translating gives CAITGAGDEQYF.

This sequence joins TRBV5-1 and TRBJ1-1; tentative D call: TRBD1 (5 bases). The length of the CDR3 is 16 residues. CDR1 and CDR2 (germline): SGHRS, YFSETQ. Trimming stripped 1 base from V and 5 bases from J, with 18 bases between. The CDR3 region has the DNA TGCGCCAGCAGCTTGCCCCAGGACGCGGGGGGGACTGAAGCTTTCTTT. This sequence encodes CASSLPQDAGGTEAFF.

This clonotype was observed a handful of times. The CDR3 loop reads CSARSDGNQPQHF. The DNA for the CDR3 is TGCAGTGCGAGATCCGATGGAAATCAGCCCCAGCATTTT. The chain is built from TRBV20-1 and TRBJ1-5; D remains unclear. CDR1 is DFQATT, CDR2 SNEGSKA, per germline (reference sequence). Trimming removed 6 bases at V and 4 bases at J, with 13 bases between. This CDR3 comprises 13 residues.

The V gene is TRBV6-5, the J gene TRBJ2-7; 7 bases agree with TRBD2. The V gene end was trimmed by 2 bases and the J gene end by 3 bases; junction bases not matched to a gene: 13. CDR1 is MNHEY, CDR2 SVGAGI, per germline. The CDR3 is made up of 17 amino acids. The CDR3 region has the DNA TGTGCCAGCAGTTACGGCGGACTAGTCACACCAAGCTACGAGCAGTACTTC. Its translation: CASSYGGLVTPSYEQYF.

Here the CDR3 reads CASSRGQRYGYTF. CDR3 nucleotide sequence: TGTGCCAGCAGCCGGGGACAGCGCTATGGCTACACCTTC. This chain uses TRBV12-3 or TRBV12-4 with TRBJ1-2, with 7 bases that match TRBD1. J lost 4 bases, V lost 6 bases, and 5 bases had no gene match. The CDR3 consists of 13 residues.

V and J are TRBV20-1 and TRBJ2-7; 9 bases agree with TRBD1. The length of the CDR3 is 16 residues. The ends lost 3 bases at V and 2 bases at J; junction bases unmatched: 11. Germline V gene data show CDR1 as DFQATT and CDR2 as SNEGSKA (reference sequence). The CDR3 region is CSASFFGDRDPYEQYF. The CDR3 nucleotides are TGCAGTGCTAGTTTTTTCGGGGACAGGGACCCCTACGAGCAGTACTTC.